This TCR beta chain was obtained from a study of cytomegalovirus exposure and HLA in healthy donors. Repertoires were generated with immunoSEQ multiplex PCR, while TCRdb's copy carries only in-frame clones and drops some. The sample consists of tens of thousands of clones, 85% of them appearing once. Germline V gives CDR1 SGHTA, CDR2 FQGTGA. The CDR3 is 18 amino acids. The junction had 13 bases not matched to a gene; V was cut back by 3 bases and J by 4 bases. Sequencing was performed on PBMCs. This TCR was sampled from a man younger than 45 in good health and CMV-seronegative. The rearrangement links TRBV7-3 to TRBJ2-3; the match to TRBD2 covers 10 bases. This CDR3 is CASSFQPSGREGADTQYF. CDR3 nucleotides: TGTGCCAGCAGCTTTCAACCGAGCGGGAGGGAAGGGGCAGATACGCAGTATTTT. Full variable domain (outside the CDR3, taken from reference TRBV7-3 and TRBJ2-3): GAGVSQTPSNKVTEKGKYVELRCDPISGHTALYWYRQSLGQGPEFLIYFQGTGAADDSGLPNDRFFAVRPEGSVSTLKIQRTERGDSAVYLCASSFQPSGREGADTQYFGPGTRLTVL.